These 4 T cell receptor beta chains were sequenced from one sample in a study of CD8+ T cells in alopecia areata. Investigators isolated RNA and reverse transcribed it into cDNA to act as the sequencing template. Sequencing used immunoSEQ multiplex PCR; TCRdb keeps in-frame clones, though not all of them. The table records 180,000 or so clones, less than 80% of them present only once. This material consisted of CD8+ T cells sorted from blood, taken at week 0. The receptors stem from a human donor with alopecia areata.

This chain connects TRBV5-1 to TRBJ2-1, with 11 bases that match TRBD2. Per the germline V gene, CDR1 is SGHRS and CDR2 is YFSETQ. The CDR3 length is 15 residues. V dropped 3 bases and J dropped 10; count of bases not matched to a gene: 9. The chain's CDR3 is CASSSGTSGYPEQFF. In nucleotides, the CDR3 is TGCGCCAGCAGCTCCGGGACTAGCGGCTATCCCGAGCAGTTCTTC.

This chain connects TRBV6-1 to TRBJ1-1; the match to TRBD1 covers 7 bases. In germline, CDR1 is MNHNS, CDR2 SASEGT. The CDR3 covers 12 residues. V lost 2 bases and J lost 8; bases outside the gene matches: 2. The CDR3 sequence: CASSERGPEAFF. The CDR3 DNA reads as TGTGCCAGCAGTGAAAGGGGGCCAGAAGCTTTCTTT.

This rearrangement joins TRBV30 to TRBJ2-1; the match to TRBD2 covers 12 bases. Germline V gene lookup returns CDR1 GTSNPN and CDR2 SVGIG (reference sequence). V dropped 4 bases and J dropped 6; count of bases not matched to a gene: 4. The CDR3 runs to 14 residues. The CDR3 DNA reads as TGTGCCTGGACTAGCGGGGGGGCATCCAATGAGCAGTTCTTC. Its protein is CAWTSGGASNEQFF.

For the CDR3, the DNA is TGCAGCGTTCCTGACAGTGATTATGGCTACACCTTC. Encoded protein: CSVPDSDYGYTF. V is TRBV29-1 and J is TRBJ1-2; D may be TRBD1 (5 bases). V was shortened by 5 bases and J by 5 bases, with 12 bases between the two germline ends. Looked up from germline, CDR1 is SQVTM and CDR2 is ANQGSEA. The CDR3 runs to 12 residues.